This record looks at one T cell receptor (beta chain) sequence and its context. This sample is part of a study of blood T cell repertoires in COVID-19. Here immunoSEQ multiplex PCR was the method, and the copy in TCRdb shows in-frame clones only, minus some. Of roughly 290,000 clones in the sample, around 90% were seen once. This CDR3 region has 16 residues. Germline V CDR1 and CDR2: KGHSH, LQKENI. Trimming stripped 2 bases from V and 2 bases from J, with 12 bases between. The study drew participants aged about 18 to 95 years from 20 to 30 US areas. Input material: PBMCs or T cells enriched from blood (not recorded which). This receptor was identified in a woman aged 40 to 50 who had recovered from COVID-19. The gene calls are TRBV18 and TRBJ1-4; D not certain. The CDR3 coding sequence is TGTGCCAGCTCACCAAGTACCCACACCACTAATGAAAAACTGTTTTTT. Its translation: CASSPSTHTTNEKLFF.